These 18 T cell receptor beta chains were all obtained from the same sample, sequenced in a study of blood T cell repertoires in COVID-19. Method: immunoSEQ multiplex PCR; TCRdb's copy keeps in-frame clones and lacks some. This table holds roughly 94,000 clones, around 83% found once. Specimen: peripheral blood. These receptor sequences come from a man between 60 and 75 years old with acute or convalescent COVID-19.

V and J are TRBV30 and TRBJ1-1; 7 bases fit TRBD1. The CDR3 extends over 13 amino acids. Germline trimming cut 2 bases from V and 5 bases from J; bases unmatched to any gene: 5. CDR1 GTSNPN and CDR2 SVGIG come from the germline V gene (reference sequence). The CDR3 nucleotides read TGTGCCTGGAGTTTGGGCAGGGGGACTGAAGCTTTCTTT. The encoded protein is CAWSLGRGTEAFF. Combining the CDR3 with reference TRBV30 and TRBJ1-1 gives the whole variable domain SQTIHQWPATLVQPVGSPLSLECTVEGTSNPNLYWYRQAAGRGLQLLFYSVGIGQISSEVPQNLSASRPQDRQFILSSKKLLLSDSGFYLCAWSLGRGTEAFFGQGTRLTVV.

V and J are TRBV6-5 and TRBJ1-4; D remains unclear. V shed 6 bases and J shed 7 bases, with 15 bases lying between them. Germline V gives CDR1 MNHEY, CDR2 SVGAGI. This CDR3 contains 14 residues. The CDR3 sequence: CASRTPQKSEKLFF. The CDR3 bases are TGTGCCAGCAGAACCCCGCAAAAGAGTGAAAAACTGTTTTTT.

CDR3 DNA sequence: TGTGCCAGCCCTAGAGCAACAGGGTTAAAAGAAAAACTGTTTTTT. It encodes CASPRATGLKEKLFF. The chain combines TRBV27 with TRBJ1-4; tentative D call: TRBD1 (6 bases). The CDR3 runs 15 residues. The V gene's germline CDR1 is MNHEY and CDR2 SMNVEV (reference sequence). The V end lost 8 bases, the J end lost 8 bases, and 21 bases lay between the germline ends.

The gene calls are TRBV2 and TRBJ2-5, with a weak D call TRBD2 (5 bases). There are 15 residues in the CDR3. CDR1 SNHLY and CDR2 FYNNEI come from the germline V gene. V was shortened by 5 bases and J by 4 bases, with 17 bases between the two germline ends. CDR3 sequence reads: CASSLQRTSVETQYF. DNA for the CDR3: TGTGCCAGCAGTCTGCAGCGGACCTCCGTAGAGACCCAGTACTTC.

The chain recombines TRBV7-8 with TRBJ1-3, with no clear D. V shed 3 bases and J shed 1 base, with 10 bases lying between them. Germline V CDR1 and CDR2: SGHVS, FQNEAQ. The CDR3 spans 15 residues. CDR3 in DNA: TGTGCCAGCAGCTTCGCCGGGGTTTCTGGAAACACCATATATTTT. Amino acids: CASSFAGVSGNTIYF.

The V call is TRBV6-6, the J call TRBJ2-3; TRBD1 matches at 7 bases. The germline V gene encodes CDR1 MNHNY and CDR2 SVGAGI (reference sequence). The CDR3 contains 16 residues. J gave up 14 bases and V 6 bases, and 23 bases lay outside the gene matches. In DNA form, the CDR3 reads TGTGCCAGCAGAACCAGGGGGATAGAGGGAAGCAGGGGTTCGTATTTT. Translated: CASRTRGIEGSRGSYF.

V gene TRBV2 combines with J gene TRBJ1-2; D is unclear. Germline CDR1 is SNHLY and CDR2 is FYNNEI. The germline V and J ends were trimmed by 1 base and 5 bases, with 8 bases remaining between them. This CDR3 is 13 amino acids long. CDR3 nucleotide sequence: TGTGCCAGCAGTGAAGGGGAGTGGTATGGCTACACCTTC. Residues: CASSEGEWYGYTF. Filled out from reference TRBV2 and TRBJ1-2, the complete variable domain reads EPEVTQTPSHQVTQMGQEVILRCVPISNHLYFYWYRQILGQKVEFLVSFYNNEISEKSEIFDDQFSVERPDGSNFTLKIRSTKLEDSAMYFCASSEGEWYGYTFGSGTRLTVV.

The chain is built from TRBV2 and TRBJ1-3; no clear D gene. V lost 4 bases to trimming and J lost 0 bases, with 7 bases between them. Germline V gene data show CDR1 as SNHLY and CDR2 as FYNNEI. The CDR3 contains 14 residues. The CDR3 here is CASSASLSGNTIYF. The CDR3 region has the DNA TGTGCCAGCAGTGCGAGTCTCTCTGGAAACACCATATATTTT.

The chain has TRBV2 and TRBJ2-5, with D possibly being TRBD1 (6 bases). CDR3 length: 14 amino acids. Germline-derived CDR1 and CDR2 are SNHLY and FYNNEI. V was pared by 3 bases and J by 7 bases, with 15 bases between. The CDR3 protein is CASSEITGFGTQYF. DNA for the CDR3: TGTGCCAGCAGTGAGATTACAGGGTTCGGGACCCAGTACTTC.

The gene calls are TRBV12-3 or TRBV12-4 and TRBJ1-1; TRBD1 matches at 7 bases. The V and J ends lost 1 base and 7 bases, in that order; junction bases with no gene match: 3. This CDR3 has 13 residues. CDR3: CASSLGQGNEAFF. The CDR3 nucleotides read TGTGCCAGCAGTTTAGGACAGGGCAATGAAGCTTTCTTT.

The rearrangement uses TRBV9 and TRBJ2-3; tentative D call: TRBD1 (5 bases). The germline CDR1 and CDR2 sequences are SGDLS and YYNGEE. The CDR3 sequence is 14 residues long. V was clipped by 3 bases and J by 2 bases, with 10 bases between them. This chain's CDR3 is CASSARGNTDTQYF. In nucleotides, the CDR3 is TGTGCCAGCAGCGCTAGGGGAAACACAGATACGCAGTATTTT.

The chain is built from TRBV30 and TRBJ2-7, with D possibly TRBD2 on 5 matching bases. The CDR3 length is 10 residues. In germline, CDR1 is GTSNPN, CDR2 SVGIG (reference sequence). V was shortened by 5 bases and J by 6 bases, with 8 bases between the two germline ends. For the CDR3, the DNA is TGTGCCTGGTCCGGGATCGAGCAGTACTTC. Protein sequence: CAWSGIEQYF.

V usage is TRBV20-1 and J usage is TRBJ2-5, with 13 bases matching TRBD2. The CDR3 is 17 residues long. Per the germline V gene, CDR1 is DFQATT and CDR2 is SNEGSKA (reference sequence). V dropped 6 bases and J dropped 5; count of bases not matched to a gene: 15. The CDR3 DNA reads TGCAGTGCAAGTAAACTAGCGGGGGGGCAGGTAGCGGAGACCCAGTACTTC. Residues: CSASKLAGGQVAETQYF.

The gene calls are TRBV4-3 and TRBJ2-2, with 10 positions matching TRBD2. The V gene's germline CDR1 is LGHNA and CDR2 YSLEER. Trimming removed 2 bases from V and 5 bases from J; junction bases left unmatched: 2. The CDR3 is made up of 15 amino acids. DNA of the CDR3: TGCGCCAGCAGCCAAACAGCGGGGGGGACCGGGGAGCTGTTTTTT. Translating gives CASSQTAGGTGELFF.

This chain links TRBV3-1 (or the pseudogene TRBV3-2) with TRBJ2-7; maybe TRBD1 (6 bases). Germline V gene data show CDR1 as LGHDT and CDR2 as YNNKEL (reference sequence). This CDR3 contains 12 residues. The germline V and J ends were trimmed by 2 bases and 12 bases, with 14 bases remaining between them. This CDR3 reads CASSQTDSSPYF. The CDR3, as DNA: TGTGCCAGCAGCCAAACGGACAGTTCGCCGTACTTC.

This chain uses TRBV12-3 or TRBV12-4 with TRBJ1-2; possibly TRBD1 for D (5 bases). Trimming shortened V by 4 bases and J by 8 bases, and 14 bases separated the two germline ends. This CDR3 is 13 amino acids long. CDR3 in DNA: TGTGCCAGCAGTTCCGGGGGGTTTGGGGGCTACACCTTC. Amino acids: CASSSGGFGGYTF.

This clone has only a few counts. The CDR3 here is CATSSGTGGESEKLFF. For the CDR3, the DNA is TGTGCCACCAGCAGCGGGACAGGGGGCGAAAGCGAAAAACTGTTTTTT. The rearrangement links TRBV15 to TRBJ1-4, with 12 positions matching TRBD1. Germline loops: CDR1 LNHNV, CDR2 YYDKDF (reference sequence). The CDR3 is 16 residues long. Losses at the gene ends were 3 bases for V and 8 bases for J; bases not matched to a gene: 7.

The sample holds a few counts of this clone. The rearrangement uses TRBV7-6 and TRBJ1-4, with 10 bases that match TRBD1. The V and J ends lost 5 bases and 6 bases, in that order; junction bases with no gene match: 3. The CDR3 length is 14 residues. The germline gives CDR1 SGHVS, CDR2 FNYEAQ. CDR3 nucleotide sequence: TGTGCCAGCAGCGGCGGGACAGGGGATGAAAAACTGTTTTTT. It yields the protein CASSGGTGDEKLFF.